The sequence of this T cell receptor beta chain was determined in a study of T-cell reconstitution after alpha-beta-depleted transplantation in children. The CDR3 runs to 13 residues. Germline CDR1 is GTSNPN and CDR2 is SVGIG (reference sequence). Trimming pared 1 base from V and 0 bases from J, leaving 6 bases between. This clonotype was counted ten times or more. Unique molecular identifiers were used in preparing the TCRbeta library. TCRdb itself ran the PCR reads through MiXCR, one entry per CDR3 protein. The sample holds 500,000 to 750,000 distinct CDR3 sequences, over 10% seen once. The source of this sequence is a male patient aged 10 to 17 who had a stem cell transplant for acute myeloid leukemia, so the T cells may come from the graft donor. Here the sequenced sample was PBMCs, mostly from graft donor cells, taken 360 days after TCRalphabeta/CD19-depleted stem cell transplant. This sequence joins TRBV30 and TRBJ2-5; D uncertain. Here the CDR3 reads CAWSGRNQETQYF. The DNA of the CDR3 is TGTGCCTGGAGTGGCCGGAACCAAGAGACCCAGTACTTC.